The 26 T cell receptor beta chains below were found in one sample sequenced in a study of CD8 T cells in Susac syndrome. About 0.45 to 1 ug RNA was reverse transcribed with random hexamers. MiXCR, applied by TCRdb to the immunoSEQ multiplex PCR reads, yields one record per CDR3 protein. The sample contains over 150,000 distinct CDR3 sequences, 90% to 97% of which appear only once. The material sequenced was CD4+ T cells from PBMCs. These TCRs come from a human donor with Susac syndrome.

The count of this clonotype is one. V usage is TRBV29-1 and J usage is TRBJ2-7; D is possibly TRBD1 or TRBD2 (6 bases each). V was pared by 6 bases and J by 6 bases, with 18 bases between. The CDR3 runs to 13 residues. Germline lookup yields CDR1 SQVTM and CDR2 ANQGSEA. The CDR3, as DNA: TGCAGCGTCATACTAATCAGGGGAGGCGAGCAGTACGTC. This translates into CSVILIRGGEQYV.

V usage is TRBV2 and J usage is TRBJ2-2; D possibly corresponds to TRBD1 (5 bases). V lost 3 bases and J lost 7, with 12 bases in between. Germline loops: CDR1 SNHLY, CDR2 FYNNEI. This CDR3 region has 14 residues. The CDR3 loop is CASSDPGINGELFF. The CDR3 nucleotides are TGTGCCAGCAGTGATCCAGGGATTAACGGGGAGCTGTTTTTT.

The rearrangement uses TRBV19 and TRBJ1-2; the D gene is possibly TRBD1 (6 bases). The germline CDR1 and CDR2 sequences are LNHDA and SQIVND (reference sequence). The V and J ends lost 8 bases and 7 bases respectively, with 17 bases between them. The CDR3 sequence is 13 residues long. In DNA, the CDR3 is TGTGCCAGTTCGGGGGCCCGGGATCGTGGCTACACCTTC. This translates into CASSGARDRGYTF.

This chain links TRBV20-1 with TRBJ2-3, with D perhaps TRBD2 (5 bases). This CDR3 spans 14 amino acids. Trimming shortened V by 5 bases and J by 3 bases, and 15 bases separated the two germline ends. Germline V lookup: CDR1 DFQATT, CDR2 SNEGSKA (reference sequence). This chain's CDR3 is CSAPRGAATDTQYF. CDR3 bases: TGCAGTGCTCCCCGGGGAGCCGCTACAGATACGCAGTATTTT.

This CDR3 is CSVVAGGGQETQYF. Written as DNA, the CDR3 is TGCAGCGTTGTCGCGGGGGGAGGGCAGGAGACCCAGTACTTC. The chain links TRBV29-1 to TRBJ2-5; 8 bases align to TRBD2. J gave up 5 bases and V 4 bases, and 9 bases lay outside the gene matches. This CDR3 spans 14 amino acids. The germline CDR1 and CDR2 sequences are SQVTM and ANQGSEA.

This chain links TRBV30 with TRBJ1-2, with D tentatively TRBD1 (5 bases). From germline, CDR1 is GTSNPN and CDR2 SVGIG (reference sequence). Trimming stripped 2 bases from V and 3 bases from J, with 7 bases between. This CDR3 is built from 12 residues. CDR3 sequence: CAWSLGDYGYTF. CDR3 coding DNA: TGTGCCTGGAGTTTGGGGGACTATGGCTACACCTTC.

The chain combines TRBV2 with TRBJ2-1; TRBD1 matches at 11 bases. The CDR3 loop spans 13 amino acids. The germline CDR1 and CDR2 sequences are SNHLY and FYNNEI. V lost 6 bases to trimming and J lost 7 bases; unmatched junction nucleotides: 2. CDR3 sequence (DNA): TGTGCCAGCAGGGACAGGGGGCCAAATGAGCAGTTCTTC. This encodes CASRDRGPNEQFF.

The chain employs TRBV12-3 or TRBV12-4 and TRBJ2-7; unclear D gene. Trimming pared 6 bases from V and 6 bases from J, leaving 9 bases between. This CDR3 has 11 residues. CDR3 in DNA: TGTGCCAGCAGCCCCGAGCGCGAGCAGTACTTC. Its translation is CASSPEREQYF.

The chain links TRBV5-6 to TRBJ2-1; D is unresolved. Germline CDR1 SGHDT, CDR2 YYEEEE. V was pared by 4 bases and J by 0 bases, with 14 bases between. The CDR3 has 16 residues. The CDR3 region is CASSGQVSSSYNEQFF. CDR3 coding DNA: TGTGCCAGCAGCGGCCAAGTCTCCAGCTCCTACAATGAGCAGTTCTTC.

This rearrangement joins TRBV4-3 to TRBJ2-2; 7 bases are a match to TRBD2. The V gene's germline CDR1 is LGHNA and CDR2 YSLEER. This CDR3 spans 15 amino acids. With V trimmed by 7 bases and J by 5 bases, 10 bases remained unmatched. CDR3 coding DNA: TGCGCCAGCACGGAAAGGACTAGTCCGACCGGGGAGCTGTTTTTT. As protein: CASTERTSPTGELFF.

This rearrangement joins TRBV14 to TRBJ2-1; perhaps TRBD2 as D (6 bases). Looked up from germline, CDR1 is SGHDN and CDR2 is FVKESK. The CDR3 runs to 14 residues. Trimming took 0 bases from V and 10 from J, leaving 13 bases between them. The CDR3 reads CASSQDPSSVEQFF. The CDR3, as DNA: TGTGCCAGCAGCCAAGATCCCTCTAGCGTCGAGCAGTTCTTC. The whole variable domain, remainder taken from reference TRBV14 and TRBJ2-1, is EAGVTQFPSHSVIEKGQTVTLRCDPISGHDNLYWYRRVMGKEIKFLLHFVKESKQDESGMPNNRFLAERTGGTYSTLKVQPAELEDSGVYFCASSQDPSSVEQFFGPGTRLTVL.

The chain has TRBV18 and TRBJ2-7, with D perhaps given as TRBD1 or TRBD2 (6 bases each). CDR3 size: 14 residues. Deletions cut 6 bases from V and 3 bases from J, with 15 bases between. Germline V gene lookup returns CDR1 KGHSH and CDR2 LQKENI. The CDR3 region is CASSIGGGDYEQYF. CDR3 nucleotides: TGTGCCAGCTCGATCGGAGGGGGAGACTACGAGCAGTACTTC.

This chain connects TRBV15 to TRBJ2-5; weak D call: TRBD2 (5 bases). The CDR3 is made up of 14 amino acids. The germline V and J ends were trimmed by 0 bases and 4 bases, with 9 bases remaining between them. Germline CDR1 is LNHNV and CDR2 is YYDKDF (reference sequence). CDR3 sequence: CATSRDRGPETQYF. The CDR3 DNA is TGTGCCACCAGCAGAGATCGAGGGCCAGAGACCCAGTACTTC.

This chain links TRBV14 with TRBJ2-7; TRBD2 agrees at 8 bases. Germline V gives CDR1 SGHDN, CDR2 FVKESK. The V and J ends lost 2 bases and 3 bases, in that order; junction bases with no gene match: 3. The CDR3 has 14 amino acids. The CDR3 bases are TGTGCCAGCAGCCAAACCGGGAGGGTCTACGAGCAGTACTTC. Encoded protein: CASSQTGRVYEQYF.

The genes are TRBV5-4 and TRBJ2-2; 7 nucleotides line up with TRBD1. Germline V lookup: CDR1 SGHNT, CDR2 YYREEE (reference sequence). With 4 bases clipped from V and 7 bases from J, the junction kept 10 bases outside the gene matches. The CDR3 has 15 amino acids. The CDR3 bases are TGTGCCAGCAGCGAATCAGGGGGTATATACGGGGAGCTGTTTTTT. Its translation: CASSESGGIYGELFF.

The chain links TRBV10-3 to TRBJ1-5; TRBD1 agrees at 9 bases. Germline trimming cut 6 bases from V and 6 bases from J; bases unmatched to any gene: 6. CDR1 is ENHRY, CDR2 SYGVKD, per germline. This CDR3 has 14 residues. This CDR3 reads CAISQQGASQPQHF. DNA of the CDR3: TGTGCCATCAGCCAACAGGGGGCTTCTCAGCCCCAGCATTTT.

This clonotype was seen a single time. The genes are TRBV29-1 and TRBJ2-2, with 11 bases fitting TRBD1. The CDR3 sequence is 14 residues long. The junction had 7 bases not matched to a gene; V was cut back by 6 bases and J by 7 bases. Germline lookup yields CDR1 SQVTM and CDR2 ANQGSEA. The CDR3 loop is CSVSGQGAIGELFF. Written as DNA, the CDR3 is TGCAGCGTCTCAGGACAGGGGGCGATCGGGGAGCTGTTTTTT.

This rearrangement joins TRBV6-5 to TRBJ1-3; the D is unclear. The germline V and J ends were trimmed by 3 bases and 0 bases, with 12 bases remaining between them. Germline assignment: CDR1 MNHEY and CDR2 SVGAGI. The CDR3 has 16 residues. The CDR3 sequence: CASSYRSVISGNTIYF. CDR3 DNA sequence: TGTGCCAGCAGTTATCGGTCCGTTATCTCTGGAAACACCATATATTTT.

This clonotype has a single count. J is TRBJ2-7 and V is TRBV4-2; D tentatively fits TRBD1 or TRBD2 (5 bases each). The CDR3 length is 15 residues. Germline V lookup: CDR1 LGHNA, CDR2 YNFKEQ. V gave up 0 bases and J gave up 4 bases, with 13 bases separating them. The CDR3 DNA reads as TGTGCCAGCAGCCAAGATGGCCCGGGGCCATACGAGCAGTACTTC. Translating gives CASSQDGPGPYEQYF.

Of note for this clonotype: One end of the junction is discordant with germline, which a read error may explain. V is TRBV12-3 or TRBV12-4 and J is TRBJ2-2; possibly TRBD2 for D (6 bases). This CDR3 has 12 amino acids. CDR3 amino acids: CASSVAAGELFF. The DNA for the CDR3 is TGTGCCAGCAGCGTAGCGGCCGGAGAGCTGTTTTTT.

J is TRBJ2-7 and V is TRBV2; tentative D call: TRBD1 (6 bases). The CDR3 covers 14 residues. V was pared by 4 bases and J by 4 bases, with 14 bases between. Germline assignment: CDR1 SNHLY and CDR2 FYNNEI. Written as DNA, the CDR3 is TGTGCCAGCAGTGTGGCCAGGGGTGGATACGAGCAGTACTTC. Its protein is CASSVARGGYEQYF.

CDR3 nucleotides: TGTGCCAGCAGCTTTGGACAAGCTAACTATGGCTACACCTTC. Its translation is CASSFGQANYGYTF. The chain combines TRBV7-9 with TRBJ1-2, with TRBD1 as a possible D gene (5 bases). Deletions cut 3 bases from V and 0 bases from J, with 8 bases between. Germline V CDR1 and CDR2: SEHNR, FQNEAQ (reference sequence). The CDR3 has 14 residues.

V and J are TRBV5-1 and TRBJ1-2; maybe TRBD1 (5 bases). Between the trimmed V and J ends, which lost 4 bases and 2 bases, there was a span of 9 bases. Germline V CDR1 and CDR2: SGHRS, YFSETQ. CDR3 length: 13 amino acids. The CDR3 region has the DNA TGCGCCAGCAGCCTGACAGTGAACTATGGCTACACCTTC. Translating it yields CASSLTVNYGYTF.

This rearrangement joins TRBV19 to TRBJ1-2, with D tentatively TRBD1 (6 bases). Germline V gives CDR1 LNHDA, CDR2 SQIVND (reference sequence). This CDR3 contains 13 residues. Trimming cost V 4 bases and J 6 bases, with 12 bases left between them. In nucleotides, the CDR3 is TGTGCCAGTAGTACCAACAGGGATAATGGCTACACCTTC. As protein: CASSTNRDNGYTF. The full variable domain, rest sourced from reference TRBV19 and TRBJ1-2, is DGGITQSPKYLFRKEGQNVTLSCEQNLNHDAMYWYRQDPGQGLRLIYYSQIVNDFQKGDIAEGYSVSREKKESFPLTVTSAQKNPTAFYLCASSTNRDNGYTFGSGTRLTVV.

V gene TRBV29-1 combines with J gene TRBJ2-7, with TRBD2 as a possible D gene (6 bases). Germline-derived CDR1 and CDR2 are SQVTM and ANQGSEA. The germline V and J ends were trimmed by 4 bases and 2 bases, with 18 bases remaining between them. The CDR3 totals 15 residues. In DNA form, the CDR3 reads TGCAGCGTTGTGCGGCCCCTAGCGTCTACCTACGAGCAGTACTTC. It codes for CSVVRPLASTYEQYF.

V is TRBV20-1 and J is TRBJ2-7; 12 bases match TRBD2. From germline, CDR1 is DFQATT and CDR2 SNEGSKA (reference sequence). CDR3 length: 14 amino acids. Trimming removed 4 bases from V and 2 bases from J; junction bases left unmatched: 3. The CDR3: CSANGLAGPYEQYF. The CDR3 DNA reads as TGCAGTGCTAATGGACTAGCGGGACCCTACGAGCAGTACTTC.